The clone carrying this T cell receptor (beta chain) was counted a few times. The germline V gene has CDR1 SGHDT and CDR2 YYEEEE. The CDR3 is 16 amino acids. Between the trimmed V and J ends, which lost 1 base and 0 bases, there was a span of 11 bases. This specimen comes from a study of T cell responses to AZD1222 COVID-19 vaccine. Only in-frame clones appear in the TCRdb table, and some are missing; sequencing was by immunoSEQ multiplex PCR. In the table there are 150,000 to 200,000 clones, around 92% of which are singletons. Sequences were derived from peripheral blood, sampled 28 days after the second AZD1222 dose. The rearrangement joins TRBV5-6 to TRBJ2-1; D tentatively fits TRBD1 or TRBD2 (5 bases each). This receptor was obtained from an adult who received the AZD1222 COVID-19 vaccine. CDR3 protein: CASSLSGAISYNEQFF. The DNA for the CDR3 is TGTGCCAGCAGCTTGTCCGGGGCGATCTCCTACAATGAGCAGTTCTTC.